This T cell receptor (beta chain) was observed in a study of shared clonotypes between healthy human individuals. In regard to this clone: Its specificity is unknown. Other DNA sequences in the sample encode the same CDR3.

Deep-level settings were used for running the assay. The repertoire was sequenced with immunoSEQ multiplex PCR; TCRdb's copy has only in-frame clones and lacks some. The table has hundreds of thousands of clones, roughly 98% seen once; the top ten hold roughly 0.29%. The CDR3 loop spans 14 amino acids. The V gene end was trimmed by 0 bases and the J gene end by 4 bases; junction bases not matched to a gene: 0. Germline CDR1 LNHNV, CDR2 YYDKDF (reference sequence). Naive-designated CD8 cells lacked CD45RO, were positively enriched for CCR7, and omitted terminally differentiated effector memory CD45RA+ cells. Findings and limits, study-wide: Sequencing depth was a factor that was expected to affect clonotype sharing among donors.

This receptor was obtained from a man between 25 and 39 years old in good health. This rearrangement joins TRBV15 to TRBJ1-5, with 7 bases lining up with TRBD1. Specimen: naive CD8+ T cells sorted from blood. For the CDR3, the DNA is TGTGCCACCAGCAGAGACAGGGGGAATCAGCCCCAGCATTTT. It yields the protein CATSRDRGNQPQHF.